Each of the 27 T cell receptor beta chains below was sequenced from the same sample in a study of T cell responses to AZD1222 COVID-19 vaccine. Assay: immunoSEQ multiplex PCR; the TCRdb copy retains only in-frame clones and omits some. The repertoire consists of more than 90,000 clones, with about nine tenths occurring once and the leading ten covering approximately 1.2%. The material was peripheral blood, obtained on day 0 of AZD1222 vaccination. These TCRs come from an adult in good health.

CDR3: CASSERGSYEQYF. The CDR3 nucleotides read TGTGCCAGCAGTGAAAGGGGCTCCTACGAGCAGTACTTC. The V call is TRBV6-1, the J call TRBJ2-7; a weak D match, TRBD1 (5 bases). Germline CDR1 and CDR2: MNHNS and SASEGT. This CDR3 is built from 13 residues. Deletions cut 2 bases from V and 0 bases from J, with 5 bases between.

V gene TRBV5-4 combines with J gene TRBJ2-2; D gene ambiguous. Germline V gene sequence: CDR1 SGHNT, CDR2 YYREEE (reference sequence). Trimming took 1 base from V and 5 from J, leaving 3 bases between them. CDR3 length equals 12 residues. CDR3 nucleotides: TGTGCCAGCAGCTTGTATACCGGGGAGCTGTTTTTT. Amino acid sequence: CASSLYTGELFF.

This clone appeared a few times. This sequence joins TRBV27 and TRBJ1-2; D unclear. V lost 6 bases and J 5 bases, leaving 16 bases between the germline ends. CDR1 and CDR2 from the germline V gene are MNHEY and SMNVEV (reference sequence). The CDR3 is 14 amino acids. DNA for the CDR3: TGTGCCAGCAGGGCAGATTCTACGGGATATGGCTACACCTTC. It yields the protein CASRADSTGYGYTF.

The chain employs TRBV28 and TRBJ1-2; 7 bases fit TRBD1. This CDR3 has 13 residues. Germline CDR1 MDHEN, CDR2 SYDVKM. Losses at the gene ends were 7 bases for V and 5 bases for J; bases not matched to a gene: 7. The CDR3 spells CASKTQGGYGYTF. The CDR3 DNA is TGTGCCAGCAAAACGCAGGGGGGGTATGGCTACACCTTC.

This chain joins TRBV15 and TRBJ1-5, with 7 nucleotides matching TRBD1. Trimming took 0 bases from V and 5 from J; bases not matched to a gene: 10. The germline V gene has CDR1 LNHNV and CDR2 YYDKDF (reference sequence). The CDR3 runs to 17 residues. In DNA, the CDR3 is TGTGCCACCAGCAGAGATCTGGGACAGTTCCTTGATCAGCCCCAGCATTTT. This sequence encodes CATSRDLGQFLDQPQHF.

This chain joins TRBV27 and TRBJ1-2; 11 nucleotides match TRBD1. The CDR3 covers 16 residues. CDR1 and CDR2 from the germline V gene are MNHEY and SMNVEV (reference sequence). Trimming took 6 bases from V and 2 from J; bases not matched to a gene: 8. CDR3 DNA: TGTGCCAGCAGCCCGGACAGGGGGCGCCGGAACTATGGCTACACCTTC. It yields the protein CASSPDRGRRNYGYTF.

Concerning this clone: A far more abundant clone sits one base away, making this likely a read error. The gene calls are TRBV12-3 or TRBV12-4 and TRBJ2-7; D is unresolved. Between the trimmed V and J ends, which lost 4 bases and 3 bases, there was a span of 4 bases. The CDR3 is 11 residues long. The CDR3, as DNA: TGTGCCAGCAGTTACAGCTACGAGCAGTACTTC. Translated: CASSYSYEQYF.

The chain carries TRBV6-1 and TRBJ1-1; D not certain. Germline V CDR1 and CDR2: MNHNS, SASEGT. The CDR3 is 14 residues long. Trimming pared 2 bases from V and 5 bases from J, leaving 12 bases between. For the CDR3, the DNA is TGTGCCAGCAGTGAAATTCTTGGAGGGACTGAAGCTTTCTTT. It yields the protein CASSEILGGTEAFF.

The gene calls are TRBV2 and TRBJ2-2; TRBD1 might be the D (6 bases). V lost 6 bases, J lost 7 bases, and 9 bases lay in between. The CDR3 sequence is 12 residues long. CDR1 is SNHLY, CDR2 FYNNEI, per germline. In DNA, the CDR3 is TGTGCCAGCAGCGAACAGGGCGGGGAGCTGTTTTTT. Residues: CASSEQGGELFF.

The chain carries TRBV3-1 (or the pseudogene TRBV3-2) and TRBJ2-2; 7 bases align to TRBD1. The CDR3 is 13 amino acids. Germline CDR1 LGHDT, CDR2 YNNKEL (reference sequence). The V and J ends lost 1 base and 11 bases, in that order; junction bases with no gene match: 4. The CDR3 region is CASSQAVGGELFF. CDR3 DNA sequence: TGTGCCAGCAGCCAAGCCGTAGGGGGCGAGCTGTTTTTT.

The chain carries TRBV29-1 and TRBJ1-2; the D is unclear. The CDR3 covers 13 residues. Germline-derived CDR1 and CDR2 are SQVTM and ANQGSEA. V lost 7 bases and J 8 bases, leaving 20 bases between the germline ends. The DNA of the CDR3 is TGCAGCGCCCAAGGAGGTCGTCTGGGGGGCTACACCTTC. This codes for CSAQGGRLGGYTF.

The genes are TRBV30 and TRBJ2-7, with D perhaps TRBD2 (6 bases). V was shortened by 3 bases and J by 3 bases, with 12 bases between the two germline ends. CDR1 is GTSNPN, CDR2 SVGIG, per germline (reference sequence). The CDR3 spans 13 residues. The CDR3, as DNA: TGTGCCTGGAGGGGGGGAAACATCTACGAGCAGTACTTC. Protein product: CAWRGGNIYEQYF. Variable domain in full (rest from reference TRBV30 and TRBJ2-7): SQTIHQWPATLVQPVGSPLSLECTVEGTSNPNLYWYRQAAGRGLQLLFYSVGIGQISSEVPQNLSASRPQDRQFILSSKKLLLSDSGFYLCAWRGGNIYEQYFGPGTRLTVT.

This chain uses TRBV5-1 with TRBJ1-4; D remains unclear. V lost 2 bases and J 3 bases, leaving 11 bases between the germline ends. Looked up from germline, CDR1 is SGHRS and CDR2 is YFSETQ. The CDR3 runs to 15 residues. CDR3 residues: CASSLDGWPNEKLFF. The CDR3, as DNA: TGCGCCAGCAGCTTAGACGGGTGGCCTAATGAAAAACTGTTTTTT.

V is TRBV6-5 and J is TRBJ1-6; 8 bases map to TRBD1. The CDR3 length is 13 residues. The V and J ends lost 6 bases and 10 bases, in that order; junction bases with no gene match: 5. Germline V gives CDR1 MNHEY, CDR2 SVGAGI. The CDR3 here is CASRDRGASPLHF. As DNA, the CDR3 is TGTGCCAGCAGAGACAGGGGAGCATCACCCCTCCACTTT.

V gene TRBV3-1 (or the pseudogene TRBV3-2) combines with J gene TRBJ2-2; D is uncertain. Trimming shortened V by 1 base and J by 4 bases, and 13 bases separated the two germline ends. CDR1 is LGHDT and CDR2 is YNNKEL in the germline V gene (reference sequence). This CDR3 has 16 amino acids. This CDR3 is CASSQGRIRATGELFF. CDR3 nucleotides: TGTGCCAGCAGCCAAGGGAGAATCCGGGCCACCGGGGAGCTGTTTTTT.

The chain has TRBV3-1 (or the pseudogene TRBV3-2) and TRBJ2-2, with 8 nucleotides matching TRBD1. Trimming took 4 bases from V and 0 from J; bases not matched to a gene: 7. This CDR3 has 17 amino acids. Looked up from germline, CDR1 is LGHDT and CDR2 is YNNKEL (reference sequence). CDR3 nucleotide sequence: TGTGCCAGCAGCCGGTACCGGGACAGGACGAACACCGGGGAGCTGTTTTTT. Translation: CASSRYRDRTNTGELFF.

The gene calls are TRBV5-1 and TRBJ2-7; 10 bases map to TRBD1. This CDR3 spans 15 amino acids. CDR1 is SGHRS, CDR2 YFSETQ, per germline. Unmatched junction bases numbered 2, after V lost 0 bases and J lost 2 bases. CDR3 protein: CASSLEGTGAYEQYF. The CDR3 DNA follows: TGCGCCAGCAGCTTGGAGGGGACAGGGGCCTACGAGCAGTACTTC.

The chain combines TRBV27 with TRBJ1-5, with TRBD1 matching over 8 bases. The CDR3 spans 18 residues. Germline V gives CDR1 MNHEY, CDR2 SMNVEV (reference sequence). V lost 5 bases and J lost 7; bases outside the gene matches: 19. CDR3: CASSPQGAGQGTRQPQHF. CDR3 DNA sequence: TGTGCCAGCAGTCCCCAAGGGGCCGGACAGGGAACGAGGCAGCCCCAGCATTTT.

V and J are TRBV4-1 and TRBJ2-3; possible D gene TRBD1, 5 bases. The germline V gene has CDR1 MGHRA and CDR2 YSYEKL. The CDR3 spans 17 residues. The ends were cut back, 1 base at V and 6 bases at J, with 20 bases in the middle. The DNA of the CDR3 is TGCGCCAGCAGCCAAGGGCCAGGACAAACGAAGGGCGATACGCAGTATTTT. Its translation: CASSQGPGQTKGDTQYF.

This chain links TRBV6-1 with TRBJ2-5; TRBD1 is a possible D gene (6 bases). The germline gives CDR1 MNHNS, CDR2 SASEGT. The V gene lost 3 bases and the J gene lost 10 bases, with 18 bases spanning the gap. This CDR3 has 14 residues. The CDR3 bases are TGTGCCAGCAGTGAGCTGCGACAGGTCGGGGACCAGTACTTC. Translated: CASSELRQVGDQYF.

This chain links TRBV23-1 with TRBJ1-2, with D possibly matching TRBD1 (6 bases). TRBV23-1 is filed as an ORF, its function uncertain. The CDR3 consists of 12 residues. Trimming removed 5 bases from V and 6 bases from J, with 10 bases in between. CDR3 loop: CASSSDRDGYTF. The CDR3 DNA reads as TGCGCCAGCAGTTCGGACAGAGATGGCTACACCTTC.

The chain is built from TRBV6-1 and TRBJ1-3, with D uncertain. The CDR3 sequence is 16 residues long. In germline, CDR1 is MNHNS, CDR2 SASEGT. V lost 3 bases, J lost 0 bases, and 12 bases lay in between. In nucleotides, the CDR3 is TGTGCCAGCAGTGATGAGGCGGGATACTCTGGAAACACCATATATTTT. Translating it yields CASSDEAGYSGNTIYF.

The chain is built from TRBV11-1 and TRBJ2-2; 9 positions agree with TRBD1. The ends lost 5 bases at V and 4 bases at J; junction bases unmatched: 5. The CDR3 contains 15 residues. Germline V lookup: CDR1 SGHAT, CDR2 FQDESV (reference sequence). CDR3 region: CASSRTGGPTGELFF. The CDR3 nucleotides read TGTGCCAGCAGCCGTACAGGGGGCCCCACCGGGGAGCTGTTTTTT.

The gene calls are TRBV19 and TRBJ1-2; D perhaps matches TRBD1 (6 bases). The V gene's germline CDR1 is LNHDA and CDR2 SQIVND (reference sequence). Trimming pared 9 bases from V and 7 bases from J, leaving 24 bases between. This CDR3 contains 15 residues. DNA for the CDR3: TGTGCCAGCCGCCTTCTTTTACAGGGTACGGGTGGCTACACCTTC. It yields the protein CASRLLLQGTGGYTF.

V usage is TRBV5-1 and J usage is TRBJ1-2, with TRBD1 as a possible D gene (5 bases). In germline, CDR1 is SGHRS, CDR2 YFSETQ. The CDR3 has 15 residues. V was pared by 0 bases and J by 3 bases, with 12 bases between. CDR3 DNA: TGCGCCAGCAGCTTGGGGAACGGACACGACTATGGCTACACCTTC. As protein: CASSLGNGHDYGYTF.

The chain carries TRBV7-9 and TRBJ2-2; 7 bases map to TRBD2. The J segment lost 3 bases and the V segment lost 3 bases, leaving 4 bases of the junction unmatched. CDR1 is SEHNR and CDR2 is FQNEAQ in the germline V gene (reference sequence). The CDR3 contains 15 residues. This chain's CDR3 is CASSFTGRDTGELFF. The DNA of the CDR3 is TGTGCCAGCAGCTTTACGGGGAGGGACACCGGGGAGCTGTTTTTT. The whole variable domain, remainder taken from reference TRBV7-9 and TRBJ2-2, is DTGVSQNPRHKITKRGQNVTFRCDPISEHNRLYWYRQTLGQGPEFLTYFQNEAQLEKSRLLSDRFSAERPKGSFSTLEIQRTEQGDSAMYLCASSFTGRDTGELFFGEGSRLTVL.

J is TRBJ2-5 and V is TRBV28; 10 bases line up with TRBD1. CDR3 length: 15 amino acids. Germline lookup yields CDR1 MDHEN and CDR2 SYDVKM. With V trimmed by 1 base and J by 2 bases, 1 base remained unmatched. CDR3 DNA: TGTGCCAGCAGTTTATTGGACAGGGGGCAAGAGACCCAGTACTTC. This encodes CASSLLDRGQETQYF. Full variable domain (missing parts from reference TRBV28 and TRBJ2-5): DVKVTQSSRYLVKRTGEKVFLECVQDMDHENMFWYRQDPGLGLRLIYFSYDVKMKEKGDIPEGYSVSREKKERFSLILESASTNQTSMYLCASSLLDRGQETQYFGPGTRLLVL.